This T cell receptor (beta chain) was identified during a study of a mutant IDH1 vaccine in newly diagnosed glioma (dated by TCRdb to about 2021). Describing the broader study: Across visits V03 through V10, patients got a total of eight vaccinations, given in weeks 1, 3, 5, 7, 11, 15, 19 and 23. Peripheral blood samples were drawn at six visits, namely V03 (baseline), V05, V07, V10, V12 and V13. Of the roughly 33 treated patients, approximately 62% were male and around 38% were female, and a mean age of approximately 40 years was recorded. Prior to enrollment, standard therapy consisting of radiotherapy alone, temozolomide alone, or radiochemotherapy with temozolomide had been administered to patients, with the combination being received by most patients. For exploratory analyses, longitudinal TCRB deep sequencing was carried out in about two dozen treated patients wherever samples were available. Vaccination began 4-6 weeks after radiotherapy alone, or alongside temozolomide cycles in the chemotherapy-containing groups. The study at large found these results: The authors stated that sample limitations prevented analyses of patient blood samples from being reproduced. Selection of PBMC samples for TCRB deep sequencing was based on availability. No apparent relationship was observed between pseudoprogression and alterations in the top peripheral T cell clonotypes detected by TCRB sequencing. Vaccine-induced immune responses across multiple MHC alleles were detected in approximately 94% of patients.

Turning to this clone: Its specific antigen is unknown. No base quality information exists; no much larger clone differs at one position.

Preparation of the library involved the immunoSEQ multiplex PCR assay. Following the manufacturer's protocol, the hsTCRB Kit was used to amplify rearranged TCR beta chain sequences. An Illumina MiSeq was used to sequence the TCRB libraries. Concerning the study's data processing: The kit vendor's proprietary platform handled demultiplexing, trimming and gene mapping. As stored in TCRdb, this immuneACCESS dataset retains in-frame rearrangements with V and J assigned. A fraction of the clones does not appear; measured against another copy, unresolved V genes explain less than half of the discrepancy, and the remainder lacks a known reason. V and J calls and clone size follow that table, whereas D and trimming were derived from the DNA. Present in this sample are some 55,000 clones, 85% to 90% of which were seen just once. The biggest ten clones account for roughly 5% of the sample. CDR1 and CDR2, looked up from the germline V gene, are SGHDT and YYEEEE. V and J lose 0 bases and 6 bases, and a span of 22 bases separates them. From cysteine to phenylalanine, the CDR3 is 18 amino acids long. The read is trimmed to its CDR3 DNA, 54 bases read in frame from base 1.

The label giving this sample's time point can be read as: week 5, during vaccination. Every vaccine dose consisted of 300 ug of a 20-mer mutant IDH1 peptide in Montanide, administered subcutaneously together with topical imiquimod. Newly diagnosed WHO grade 3 or 4 IDH1-mutant astrocytomas showing loss of nuclear ATRX were present in the donors. The samples were drawn from NOA16, a multicentre, single-arm, open-label phase I trial in Germany that tested a mutant IDH1 peptide vaccine in humans for the first time. The DNeasy Blood and Tissue Kit was used to extract genomic DNA from EDTA blood for TCRB sequencing.

This receptor was obtained from a woman between 40 and 50 years old with glioma. The sample in question was PBMCs, obtained from a glioma patient whose treatment included an IDH1 peptide vaccine. The rearranged segments are TRBV5-6 and TRBJ2-1; the D gene is possibly TRBD1 or TRBD2, with 6 bases matching each. The CDR3 region: CASSLDGGGSVIFNEQFF. Here is the DNA: TGTGCCAGCAGCTTGGACGGGGGCGGGTCGGTAATTTTCAATGAGCAGTTCTTC.